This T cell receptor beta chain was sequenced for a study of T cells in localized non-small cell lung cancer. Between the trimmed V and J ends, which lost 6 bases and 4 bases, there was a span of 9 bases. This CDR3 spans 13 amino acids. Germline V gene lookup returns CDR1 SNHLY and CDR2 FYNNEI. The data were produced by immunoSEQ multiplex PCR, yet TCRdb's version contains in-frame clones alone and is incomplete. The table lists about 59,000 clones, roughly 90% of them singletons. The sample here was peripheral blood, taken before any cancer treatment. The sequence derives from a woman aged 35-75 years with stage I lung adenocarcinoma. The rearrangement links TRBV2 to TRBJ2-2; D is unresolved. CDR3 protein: CASSAQSTGELFF. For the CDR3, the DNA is TGTGCCAGCAGCGCACAGAGCACCGGGGAGCTGTTTTTT.